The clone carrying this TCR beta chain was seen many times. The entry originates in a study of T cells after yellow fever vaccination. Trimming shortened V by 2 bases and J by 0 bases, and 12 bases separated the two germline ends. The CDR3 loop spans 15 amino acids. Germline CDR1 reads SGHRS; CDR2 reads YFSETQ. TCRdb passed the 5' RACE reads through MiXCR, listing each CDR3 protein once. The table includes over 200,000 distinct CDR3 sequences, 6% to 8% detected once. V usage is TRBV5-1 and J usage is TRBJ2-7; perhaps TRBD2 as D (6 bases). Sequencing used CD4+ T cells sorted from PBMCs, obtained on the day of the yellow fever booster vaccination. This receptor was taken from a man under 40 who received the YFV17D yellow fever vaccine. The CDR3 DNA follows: TGCGCCAGCAGCTTTGTGACAGCGGGCTCCTACGAGCAGTACTTC. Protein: CASSFVTAGSYEQYF.